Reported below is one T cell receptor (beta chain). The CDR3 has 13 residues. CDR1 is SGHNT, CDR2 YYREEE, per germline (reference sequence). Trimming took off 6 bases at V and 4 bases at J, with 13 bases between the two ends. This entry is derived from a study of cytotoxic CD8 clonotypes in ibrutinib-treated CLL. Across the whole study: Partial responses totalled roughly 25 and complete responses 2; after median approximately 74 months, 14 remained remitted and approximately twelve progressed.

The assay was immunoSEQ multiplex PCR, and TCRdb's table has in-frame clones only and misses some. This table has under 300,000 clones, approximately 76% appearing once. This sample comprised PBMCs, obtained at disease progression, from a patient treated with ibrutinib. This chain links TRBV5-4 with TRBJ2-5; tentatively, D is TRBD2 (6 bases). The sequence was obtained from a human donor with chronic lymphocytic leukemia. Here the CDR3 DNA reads TGTGCCAGCAACCCCGCGGGGCGAGAGACCCAGTACTTC. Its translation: CASNPAGRETQYF.